The following is a TCR beta chain sequence with its context. A single count supports this clone. This receptor's antigen is unknown. It has no much larger one-base neighbor in the sample; base qualities were not kept. Collaborating institutions collected whole blood in K2EDTA tubes following their own protocols. For TCRbeta analysis, collaborators shipped samples in one of three forms: frozen whole blood, isolated PBMCs, or DNA extracted from either of those sample types. Including the terminal cysteine and phenylalanine, the CDR3 comprises 13 residues. Solely the CDR3 DNA is kept, with 39 bases framed from the first base. Between the V and J ends, shortened by 2 bases and 5 bases respectively, the junction contains 9 bases. The germline V gene encodes CDR1 SEHNR and CDR2 FQNEAQ (reference sequence). TCRbeta CDR3 regions were amplified from genomic DNA by means of the immunoSEQ Assay, a bias-controlled multiplex PCR. The study's processing was this. Within the assay, amplification of reference gene primers was used to estimate how many nucleated cells each sample contained. Sequence reads were collapsed and filtered to measure the absolute abundance of every unique TCRbeta CDR3 rearrangement. For each sample, productive Simpson clonality was calculated by taking the square root of Simpson's diversity index across productive rearrangements. The clones in this table, taken by TCRdb from immuneACCESS, are in-frame only. Not every clone is retained; where verified, under half of the shortfall comes from an unresolved V gene, and the cause of the rest is unknown. Clone size and the V and J calls come from that table; the DNA yielded D and trimming. In all, the sample holds roughly 200,000 clones, and around 85% of those were seen once. The ten largest make up roughly 7.7% of the sample.

This entry comes from a study of blood T cell repertoires in COVID-19 (dated by TCRdb to about 2020). Regarding the study in general: Samples from collaborators originated in the United States, Italy and Spain and spanned both the acute and convalescent phases of COVID-19. The repertoires were released in a freely available public database meant as a resource for research on the immune response to SARS-CoV-2. The samples were drawn from two sources: the first 160 participants of the ongoing ImmuneRACE study, and 1,200 or so subjects contributed by 6 global collaborators. Nearly every sample came with metadata listing a de-identified subject ID, COVID-19 status, age in years and sex. The prospective study material was composed of cDNA or gDNA derived from T cells, B-cell-depleted T cells, or PBMCs. Where available, HLA class I and class II types were taken from metadata supplied by the sample provider and were not determined by assay-based typing. Subjects who had been exposed to COVID-19, were actively infected with it, or had recovered from it provided the deeply sampled blood TCRbeta repertoires that made up the dataset. Study-wide conclusions, independent of this receptor: The amount of clinical and demographic metadata varied by source and participant and was provided uncurated.

The sample consisted of peripheral blood. Recombination joined TRBV7-9 with TRBJ2-5; no D gene can be assigned with confidence. This clonotype was obtained from a woman aged 55 to 70 with acute or convalescent COVID-19. DNA sequence: TGTGCCAGCAGCTTAATGGCCAGGGAGACCCAGTACTTC. Its product reads: CASSLMARETQYF.